This paragraph reports one TCR beta chain. This clone's antigen is unknown. Per-nucleotide qualities are absent, and no much larger clonotype sits a single base away. This record belongs to a study of blood T cell repertoires in COVID-19 (dated by TCRdb to 2018 to 2020). Turning to the overall study: Samples covering the acute and convalescent phases of COVID-19 were provided by collaborators in the United States, Italy and Spain. The material from the prospective study consisted of cDNA or gDNA derived from T cells, B-cell-depleted T cells, or PBMCs. Subjects who had been exposed to COVID-19, were actively infected with it, or had recovered from it provided the deeply sampled blood TCRbeta repertoires that made up the dataset. The repertoires were released in a freely available public database meant as a resource for research on the immune response to SARS-CoV-2. Samples came from the ongoing ImmuneRACE study (first 160 participants) plus 1,254 subjects from 6 global collaborators. Sample metadata almost always included a de-identified subject ID, COVID-19 status, age in years and sex. Where available, HLA class I and class II types were obtained from metadata supplied by the sample provider rather than from assay-based typing.

Collaborating institutions collected whole blood in K2EDTA tubes following their own protocols. For TCRbeta analysis, collaborators shipped samples in one of three forms: frozen whole blood, isolated PBMCs, or DNA extracted from either of those sample types. The immunoSEQ Assay, a bias-controlled multiplex PCR, was used to amplify TCRbeta CDR3 regions from genomic DNA. In the source study's methods: The number of nucleated cells in each sample was estimated by amplification of reference gene primers within the assay. Sequence reads were collapsed and filtered to measure the absolute abundance of every unique TCRbeta CDR3 rearrangement. For each sample, productive Simpson clonality was calculated as the square root of Simpson's diversity index across productive rearrangements. This immuneACCESS table, as held by TCRdb, lists in-frame sequences with V and J called but not all clones. Of the missing ones, under half trace to an unresolved V gene in checked studies; the others have no known cause. V and J calls and clone size are those listed in that table; D and trimming were worked out from the DNA. Recorded for this sample are tens of thousands of clones; just over 85% of them occurred a single time. 1.4% of the sample comes from the top ten.

Broad study findings and their caveats: Clinical and demographic metadata were provided uncurated, with the amount varying by source and participant.

For CDR1 and CDR2, the germline V gene lists SGDLS and YYNGEE. Trimming takes 3 bases off V and 4 bases off J; junction bases not matched to a gene: 5. The CDR3 runs 15 amino acids, cysteine and phenylalanine included. Only the CDR3 DNA is retained, 45 bases long and in frame from the first base. The receptor chain draws on TRBV9 and TRBJ2-1; 9 central bases correspond to TRBD2. The sequenced sample was peripheral blood. The TCR comes from a woman aged 60-75 years with acute or convalescent COVID-19. The encoded CDR3 is CASSDLAGFYNEQFF. The nucleotides are TGTGCCAGCAGCGACCTAGCGGGATTTTACAATGAGCAGTTCTTC.